Presented here are 26 T cell receptor beta chains from one specimen sequenced in a study of T cell responses to AZD1222 COVID-19 vaccine. The repertoire was sequenced with immunoSEQ multiplex PCR; TCRdb's copy has only in-frame clones and lacks some. The sample has some 80,000 clones, 85% to 90% seen once. The input for sequencing was peripheral blood, taken on day 0 of AZD1222 vaccination. Every receptor here comes from an adult in good health.

The chain links TRBV3-1 (or the pseudogene TRBV3-2) to TRBJ2-7; 8 nucleotides match TRBD1. This CDR3 comprises 14 residues. The ends lost 4 bases at V and 3 bases at J; junction bases unmatched: 5. Germline-derived CDR1 and CDR2 are LGHDT and YNNKEL (reference sequence). The CDR3 spells CASSRRQGYYEQYF. Here the CDR3 DNA reads TGTGCCAGCAGCCGCCGACAGGGGTACTACGAGCAGTACTTC.

The chain employs TRBV18 and TRBJ2-1; D is uncertain. Trimming shortened V by 0 bases and J by 2 bases, and 5 bases separated the two germline ends. The CDR3 has 14 amino acids. Germline V lookup: CDR1 KGHSH, CDR2 LQKENI. This CDR3 reads CASSPPETYNEQFF. The CDR3 DNA sequence: TGTGCCAGCTCACCACCCGAGACCTACAATGAGCAGTTCTTC.

The rearrangement uses TRBV2 and TRBJ2-5; D could derive from TRBD1 or TRBD2 (7 bases each). CDR1 and CDR2 from the germline V gene are SNHLY and FYNNEI. The CDR3 extends over 12 amino acids. Trimming removed 6 bases from V and 5 bases from J, with 10 bases in between. CDR3 residues: CASSQGGETQYF. CDR3 in DNA: TGTGCCAGCAGCCAGGGGGGGGAGACCCAGTACTTC.

The chain uses TRBV5-1 and TRBJ2-5, with 7 bases lining up with TRBD2. Unmatched junction bases numbered 14, after V lost 4 bases and J lost 5 bases. The CDR3 is 16 amino acids. Germline assignment: CDR1 SGHRS and CDR2 YFSETQ. The CDR3 protein is CASSLSGAGAGETQYF. CDR3 DNA sequence: TGCGCCAGCAGCCTCAGCGGGGCGGGAGCAGGGGAGACCCAGTACTTC.

This clone appeared once. The chain links TRBV10-1 to TRBJ2-5, with 10 bases matching TRBD1. CDR1 and CDR2 from the germline V gene are WNHNN and SYGVQD (reference sequence). V lost 2 bases to trimming and J lost 2 bases; unmatched junction nucleotides: 5. There are 16 residues in the CDR3. The DNA of the CDR3 is TGCGCCAGCAGTGAGCCCGGGACAGGGGATCAAGAGACCCAGTACTTC. Its translation: CASSEPGTGDQETQYF.

This clone was picked up one time. This chain connects TRBV19 to TRBJ1-1, with TRBD1 identical over 11 bases. Germline CDR1 is LNHDA and CDR2 is SQIVND (reference sequence). V dropped 4 bases and J dropped 4; count of bases not matched to a gene: 11. This CDR3 has 17 residues. The CDR3 DNA sequence: TGTGCCAGTAGTAAGATAGGACAGGGGGCTGAAGGCACTGAAGCTTTCTTT. Amino acids: CASSKIGQGAEGTEAFF.

This chain links TRBV4-1 with TRBJ1-5; D is unclear. CDR3 size: 14 residues. Deletions cut 0 bases from V and 6 bases from J, with 9 bases between. Germline values: CDR1 MGHRA, CDR2 YSYEKL. The chain's CDR3 is CASSQDGVGQPQHF. The CDR3 DNA is TGCGCCAGCAGCCAAGATGGGGTAGGTCAGCCCCAGCATTTT.

The chain recombines TRBV25-1 with TRBJ1-4; no reliable D call. V lost 3 bases and J 4 bases, leaving 18 bases between the germline ends. The CDR3 contains 17 residues. Germline V gene sequence: CDR1 MGHDK, CDR2 SYGVNS. The DNA for the CDR3 is TGTGCCAGCAGTGAGCATACGAAGGGAATTAATAATGAAAAACTGTTTTTT. Translating it yields CASSEHTKGINNEKLFF.

The chain couples TRBV6-5 to TRBJ1-4, with TRBD1 matching 7 bases. The CDR3 consists of 14 residues. In germline, CDR1 is MNHEY, CDR2 SVGAGI. V lost 6 bases to trimming and J lost 3 bases; unmatched junction nucleotides: 4. The CDR3 DNA sequence: TGTGCCAGCAGCCAGACAGGGCCTAATGAAAAACTGTTTTTT. Protein product: CASSQTGPNEKLFF.

The chain is built from TRBV28 and TRBJ2-2; D not certain. Trimming took off 7 bases at V and 1 base at J, with 13 bases between the two ends. Germline V gene lookup returns CDR1 MDHEN and CDR2 SYDVKM. This CDR3 spans 15 amino acids. The CDR3 protein is CASTLPKGNTGELFF. The CDR3 DNA reads as TGTGCCAGCACCCTCCCAAAGGGGAACACCGGGGAGCTGTTTTTT.

The chain couples TRBV30 to TRBJ1-6; 9 bases match TRBD1. The germline gives CDR1 GTSNPN, CDR2 SVGIG (reference sequence). Trimming took 3 bases from V and 10 from J; bases not matched to a gene: 7. The CDR3 has 14 amino acids. The CDR3 here is CAWSGTGGRSPLHF. CDR3 DNA: TGTGCCTGGAGCGGTACAGGGGGCAGGTCACCCCTCCACTTT.

This chain connects TRBV7-3 to TRBJ1-1; 10 bases align to TRBD1. Germline values: CDR1 SGHTA, CDR2 FQGTGA. After removal of 4 bases from V and 11 bases from J, the junction contained 10 bases not matched to a gene. The CDR3 length is 14 residues. The CDR3 nucleotides are TGTGCCAGCAGCTCATCGACAGGGGGCGGTGGGGCTTTCTTT. Its translation: CASSSSTGGGGAFF. The variable domain in full, with the rest retrieved from reference TRBV7-3 and TRBJ1-1, is GAGVSQTPSNKVTEKGKYVELRCDPISGHTALYWYRQSLGQGPEFLIYFQGTGAADDSGLPNDRFFAVRPEGSVSTLKIQRTERGDSAVYLCASSSSTGGGGAFFGQGTRLTVV.

The chain links TRBV4-3 to TRBJ1-1; no reliable D call. The CDR3 consists of 15 residues. V shed 0 bases and J shed 1 base, with 9 bases lying between them. The germline gives CDR1 LGHNA, CDR2 YSLEER. CDR3 sequence reads: CASSQDTARNTEAFF. CDR3 nucleotides: TGCGCCAGCAGCCAAGATACTGCCAGGAACACTGAAGCTTTCTTT.

J is TRBJ2-3 and V is TRBV6-1; no firm D call. Trimming took 1 base from V and 4 from J, leaving 3 bases between them. The CDR3 has 12 residues. Per the germline V gene, CDR1 is MNHNS and CDR2 is SASEGT. For the CDR3, the DNA is TGTGCCAGCAGTGAAGTGGCAGATACGCAGTATTTT. Translated: CASSEVADTQYF.

The V gene is TRBV19, the J gene TRBJ1-5; D is undetermined. Germline V gives CDR1 LNHDA, CDR2 SQIVND (reference sequence). The CDR3 consists of 15 residues. The V gene lost 0 bases and the J gene lost 0 bases, with 6 bases spanning the gap. CDR3 DNA: TGTGCCAGTAGTATAGAAGATTTTAGCAATCAGCCCCAGCATTTT. Its protein is CASSIEDFSNQPQHF.

This rearrangement joins TRBV18 to TRBJ1-1; D unresolved. The ends were cut back, 6 bases at V and 2 bases at J, with 13 bases in the middle. CDR3 length: 14 residues. Germline CDR1 reads KGHSH; CDR2 reads LQKENI. CDR3 loop: CASSTIGDNTEAFF. CDR3 nucleotides: TGTGCCAGCTCCACCATTGGGGATAACACTGAAGCTTTCTTT.

In DNA form, the CDR3 reads TGCGCCAGTTCGGTAGGACAGACTTATGGCTACACCTTC. This codes for CASSVGQTYGYTF. V and J are TRBV5-1 and TRBJ1-2, with D possibly matching TRBD1 (6 bases). The CDR3 loop spans 13 amino acids. Germline loops: CDR1 SGHRS, CDR2 YFSETQ. V lost 8 bases, J lost 5 bases, and 16 bases lay in between.

The rearrangement uses TRBV6-5 and TRBJ1-5; 9 bases agree with TRBD1. CDR3 length equals 16 residues. Trimming removed 4 bases from V and 4 bases from J; junction bases left unmatched: 8. Germline CDR1 MNHEY, CDR2 SVGAGI. The CDR3 coding sequence is TGTGCCAGCAGTTCCCTGGGACAGGGCCCAAATCAGCCCCAGCATTTT. It codes for CASSSLGQGPNQPQHF.

The chain combines TRBV19 with TRBJ2-3; unclear D gene. The length of the CDR3 is 14 residues. From germline, CDR1 is LNHDA and CDR2 SQIVND (reference sequence). Trimming stripped 7 bases from V and 0 bases from J, with 11 bases between. The CDR3 nucleotides read TGTGCCAGTAACCCCCGGATTAGCACAGATACGCAGTATTTT. Its translation is CASNPRISTDTQYF.

In its sample, this clone was seen a few times. The rearrangement uses TRBV7-9 and TRBJ1-2; the D is unclear. Germline CDR1 and CDR2: SEHNR and FQNEAQ (reference sequence). The CDR3 is made up of 13 amino acids. Trimming shortened V by 5 bases and J by 4 bases, and 11 bases separated the two germline ends. The CDR3 sequence is CASSPQSLYGYTF. In DNA, the CDR3 is TGTGCCAGCAGCCCACAGAGCCTCTATGGCTACACCTTC.

The chain employs TRBV19 and TRBJ1-5; TRBD1 aligns across 8 bases. The CDR3 has 15 residues. Per germline, CDR1 LNHDA and CDR2 SQIVND (reference sequence). Trimming at V came to 4 bases and at J to 7 bases, leaving 9 bases not matched to a gene. DNA of the CDR3: TGTGCCAGTAGTAACGGACAGGGCGAATTACAGCCCCAGCATTTT. Translating gives CASSNGQGELQPQHF. The whole variable domain, remainder taken from reference TRBV19 and TRBJ1-5, is DGGITQSPKYLFRKEGQNVTLSCEQNLNHDAMYWYRQDPGQGLRLIYYSQIVNDFQKGDIAEGYSVSREKKESFPLTVTSAQKNPTAFYLCASSNGQGELQPQHFGDGTRLSIL.

The chain employs TRBV7-2 and TRBJ2-3; 11 nucleotides line up with TRBD2. Germline V CDR1 and CDR2: SGHTA, FQGNSA. This CDR3 region has 18 residues. Losses at the gene ends were 1 base for V and 5 bases for J; bases not matched to a gene: 11. In DNA, the CDR3 is TGTGCCAGCAGCTTAGTAGCTACTAGCGGGAGTTATGGAGATACGCAGTATTTT. This gives the protein CASSLVATSGSYGDTQYF.

The V and J genes are TRBV6-5 and TRBJ2-3; the D is unclear. The V end lost 6 bases, the J end lost 3 bases, and 7 bases lay between the germline ends. Looked up from germline, CDR1 is MNHEY and CDR2 is SVGAGI. The CDR3 consists of 12 residues. The CDR3, as DNA: TGTGCCAGCAGAGACGGGACAGATACGCAGTATTTT. Its translation: CASRDGTDTQYF.

The chain employs TRBV20-1 and TRBJ1-1; no clear D. Trimming cost V 3 bases and J 7 bases, with 18 bases left between them. Germline values: CDR1 DFQATT, CDR2 SNEGSKA (reference sequence). The CDR3 is made up of 14 amino acids. The CDR3 sequence is CSASSAWAPGEAFF. In DNA form, the CDR3 reads TGCAGTGCTAGTTCGGCTTGGGCGCCCGGTGAAGCTTTCTTT.

The chain is built from TRBV9 and TRBJ1-3; D call uncertain. Per germline, CDR1 SGDLS and CDR2 YYNGEE. V gave up 3 bases and J gave up 0 bases, with 7 bases separating them. The CDR3 length is 14 residues. CDR3 bases: TGTGCCAGCAGCGCTCCAACCTCTGGAAACACCATATATTTT. Translation: CASSAPTSGNTIYF.

The chain couples TRBV11-2 to TRBJ2-7; D might be TRBD1 (6 bases). Germline CDR1 reads SGHAT; CDR2 reads FQNNGV. Trimming took 5 bases from V and 3 from J, leaving 20 bases between them. The CDR3 length is 16 residues. CDR3 nucleotide sequence: TGTGCCAGCAGCCCTCTAAGGGGCAGGGGATTCTACGAGCAGTACTTC. Its protein is CASSPLRGRGFYEQYF. The full variable domain, rest sourced from reference TRBV11-2 and TRBJ2-7, is EAGVAQSPRYKIIEKRQSVAFWCNPISGHATLYWYQQILGQGPKLLIQFQNNGVVDDSQLPKDRFSAERLKGVDSTLKIQPAKLEDSAVYLCASSPLRGRGFYEQYFGPGTRLTVT.